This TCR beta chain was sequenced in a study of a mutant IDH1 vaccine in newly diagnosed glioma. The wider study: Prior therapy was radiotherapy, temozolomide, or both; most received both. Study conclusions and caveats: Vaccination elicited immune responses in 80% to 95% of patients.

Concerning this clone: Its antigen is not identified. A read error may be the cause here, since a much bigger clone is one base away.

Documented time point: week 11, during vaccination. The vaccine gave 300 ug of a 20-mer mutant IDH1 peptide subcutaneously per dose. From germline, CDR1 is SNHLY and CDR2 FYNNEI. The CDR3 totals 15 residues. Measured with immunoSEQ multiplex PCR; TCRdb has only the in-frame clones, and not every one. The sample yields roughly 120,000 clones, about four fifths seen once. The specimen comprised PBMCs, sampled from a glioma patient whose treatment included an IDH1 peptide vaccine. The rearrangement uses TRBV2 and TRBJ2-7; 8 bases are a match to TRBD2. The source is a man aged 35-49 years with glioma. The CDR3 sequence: CASGDGPGGPYEQYF. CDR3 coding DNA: TGTGCCAGCGGTGACGGTCCGGGAGGGCCCTACGAGCAGTACTTC.